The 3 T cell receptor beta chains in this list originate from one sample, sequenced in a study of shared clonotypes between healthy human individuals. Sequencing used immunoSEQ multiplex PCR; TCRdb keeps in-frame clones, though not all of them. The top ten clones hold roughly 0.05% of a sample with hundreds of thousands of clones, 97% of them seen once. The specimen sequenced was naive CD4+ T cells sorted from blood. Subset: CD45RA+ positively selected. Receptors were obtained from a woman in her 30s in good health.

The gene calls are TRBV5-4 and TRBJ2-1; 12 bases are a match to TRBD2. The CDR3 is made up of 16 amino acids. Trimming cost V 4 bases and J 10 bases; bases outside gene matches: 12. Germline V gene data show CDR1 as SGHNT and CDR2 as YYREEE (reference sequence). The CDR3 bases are TGTGCCAGCAGCCGGACTCTAGCGGGAGGGGAGCGAGAGCAGTTCTTC. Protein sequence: CASSRTLAGGEREQFF.

DNA of the CDR3: TGCGCCAGCAGCGCGGATGGGGCTAGCTCCTACGAGCAGTACTTC. Translating gives CASSADGASSYEQYF. J is TRBJ2-7 and V is TRBV5-1; TRBD1 might be the D (5 bases). V lost 4 bases to trimming and J lost 0 bases, with 14 bases between them. Germline values: CDR1 SGHRS, CDR2 YFSETQ. The CDR3 runs 15 residues. Looking up the rest from reference TRBV5-1 and TRBJ2-7 gives the full variable domain: KAGVTQTPRYLIKTRGQQVTLSCSPISGHRSVSWYQQTPGQGLQFLFEYFSETQRNKGNFPGRFSGRQFSNSRSEMNVSTLELGDSALYLCASSADGASSYEQYFGPGTRLTVT.

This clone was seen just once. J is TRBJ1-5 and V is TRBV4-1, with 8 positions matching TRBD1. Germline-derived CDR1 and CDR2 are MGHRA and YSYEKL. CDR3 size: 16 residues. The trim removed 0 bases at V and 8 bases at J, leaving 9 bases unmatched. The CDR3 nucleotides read TGCGCCAGCAGCCAAGATCCCGGACAGGGCCGAAAGCCCCAGCATTTT. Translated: CASSQDPGQGRKPQHF.